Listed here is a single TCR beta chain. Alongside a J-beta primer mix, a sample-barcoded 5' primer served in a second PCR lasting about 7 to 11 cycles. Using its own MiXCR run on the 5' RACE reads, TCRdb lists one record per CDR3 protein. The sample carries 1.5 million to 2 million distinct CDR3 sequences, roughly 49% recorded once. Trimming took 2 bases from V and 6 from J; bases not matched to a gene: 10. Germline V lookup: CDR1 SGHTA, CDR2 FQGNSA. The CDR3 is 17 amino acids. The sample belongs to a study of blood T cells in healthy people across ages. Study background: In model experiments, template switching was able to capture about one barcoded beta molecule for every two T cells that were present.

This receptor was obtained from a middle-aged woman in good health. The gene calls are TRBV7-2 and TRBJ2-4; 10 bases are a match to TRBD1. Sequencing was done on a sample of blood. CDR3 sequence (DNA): TGTGCCAGCAGCTTAACTGGCAGGACAGGGGGAATAAACATTCAGTACTTC. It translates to CASSLTGRTGGINIQYF.